Detailed here is one T cell receptor (beta chain). This sample was taken from a study of blood T cell repertoires in COVID-19. In the study overall: Some COVID-19 samples were acute and others convalescent; all came from the United States, Italy and Spain. From T cells, B-cell-depleted T cells, or PBMCs came the material, which was cDNA or gDNA.

Authors' data handling: Researchers report that nucleated cell counts were estimated from reference gene primer amplification. Assay: immunoSEQ multiplex PCR; the TCRdb copy retains only in-frame clones and omits some. The V and J calls and clone size come from that table; D and trimming were worked out from the DNA. The sample includes 180,000 or so clones, roughly nine tenths seen only once; the top ten take approximately 6.7%. This CDR3 has 16 amino acids. V gave up 3 bases and J gave up 1 base; unmatched junction bases: 7. CDR1 and CDR2 from the germline V gene are SGHRS and YFSETQ. Sequenced: peripheral blood. The sequence was obtained from a man aged 35-49 years with acute or convalescent COVID-19. The chain joins TRBV5-1 to TRBJ1-1, with 9 bases identical to TRBD1. CDR3 loop: CASSSIYRGQNTEAFF. Written as DNA, the CDR3 is TGCGCCAGCAGCTCGATATACAGGGGGCAGAACACTGAAGCTTTCTTT. Full variable domain (rest looked up from reference TRBV5-1 and TRBJ1-1): KAGVTQTPRYLIKTRGQQVTLSCSPISGHRSVSWYQQTPGQGLQFLFEYFSETQRNKGNFPGRFSGRQFSNSRSEMNVSTLELGDSALYLCASSSIYRGQNTEAFFGQGTRLTVV.